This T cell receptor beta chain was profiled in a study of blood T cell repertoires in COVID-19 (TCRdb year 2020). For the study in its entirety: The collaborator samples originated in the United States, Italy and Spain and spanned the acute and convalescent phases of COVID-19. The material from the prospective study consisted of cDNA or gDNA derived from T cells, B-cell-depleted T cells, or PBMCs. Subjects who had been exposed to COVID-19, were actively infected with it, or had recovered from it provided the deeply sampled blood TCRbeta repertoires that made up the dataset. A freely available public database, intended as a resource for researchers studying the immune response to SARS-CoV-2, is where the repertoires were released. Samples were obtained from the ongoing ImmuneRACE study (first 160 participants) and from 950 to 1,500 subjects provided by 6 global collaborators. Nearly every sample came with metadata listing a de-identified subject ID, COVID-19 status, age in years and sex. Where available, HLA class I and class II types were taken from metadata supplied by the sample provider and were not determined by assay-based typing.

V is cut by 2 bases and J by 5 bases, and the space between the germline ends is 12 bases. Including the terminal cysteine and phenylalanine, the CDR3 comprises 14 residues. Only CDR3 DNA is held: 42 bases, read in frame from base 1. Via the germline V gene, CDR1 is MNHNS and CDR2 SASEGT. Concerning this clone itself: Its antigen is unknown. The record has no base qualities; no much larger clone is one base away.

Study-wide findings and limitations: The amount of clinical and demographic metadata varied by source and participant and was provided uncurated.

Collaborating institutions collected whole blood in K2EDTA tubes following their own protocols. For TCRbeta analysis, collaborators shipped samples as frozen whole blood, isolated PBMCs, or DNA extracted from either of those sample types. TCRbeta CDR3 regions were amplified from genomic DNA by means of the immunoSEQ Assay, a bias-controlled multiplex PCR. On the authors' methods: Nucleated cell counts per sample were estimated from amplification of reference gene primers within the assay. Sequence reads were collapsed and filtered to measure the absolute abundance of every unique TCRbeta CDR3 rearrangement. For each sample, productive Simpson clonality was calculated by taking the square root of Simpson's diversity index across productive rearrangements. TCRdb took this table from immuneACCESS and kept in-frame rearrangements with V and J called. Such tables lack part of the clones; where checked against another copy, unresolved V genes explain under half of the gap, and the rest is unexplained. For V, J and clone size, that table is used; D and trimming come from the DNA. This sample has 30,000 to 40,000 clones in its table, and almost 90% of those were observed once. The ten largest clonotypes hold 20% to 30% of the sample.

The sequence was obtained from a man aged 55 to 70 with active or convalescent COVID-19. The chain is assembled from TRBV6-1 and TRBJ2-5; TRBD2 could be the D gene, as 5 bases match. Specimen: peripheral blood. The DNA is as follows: TGTGCCAGCAGTGAACGGGTATTAGCGGAGACCCAGTACTTC. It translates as CASSERVLAETQYF.